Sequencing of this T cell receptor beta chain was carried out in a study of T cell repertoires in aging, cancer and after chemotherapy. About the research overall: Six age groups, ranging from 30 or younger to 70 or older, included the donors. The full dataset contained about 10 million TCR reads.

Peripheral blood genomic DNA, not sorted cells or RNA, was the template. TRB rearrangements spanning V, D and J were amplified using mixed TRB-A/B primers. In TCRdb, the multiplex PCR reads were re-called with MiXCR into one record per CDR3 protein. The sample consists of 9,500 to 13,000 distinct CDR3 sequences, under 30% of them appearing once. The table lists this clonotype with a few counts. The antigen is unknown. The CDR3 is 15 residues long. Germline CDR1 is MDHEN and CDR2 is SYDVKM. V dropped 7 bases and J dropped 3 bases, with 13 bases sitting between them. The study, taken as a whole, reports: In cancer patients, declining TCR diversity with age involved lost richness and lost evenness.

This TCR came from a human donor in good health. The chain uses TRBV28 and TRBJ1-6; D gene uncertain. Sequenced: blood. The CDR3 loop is CASTEGFGYNSPLHF. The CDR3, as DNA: TGTGCCAGCACTGAGGGTTTTGGCTATAATTCACCCCTCCACTTT. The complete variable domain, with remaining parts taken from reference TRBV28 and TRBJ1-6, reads DVKVTQSSRYLVKRTGEKVFLECVQDMDHENMFWYRQDPGLGLRLIYFSYDVKMKEKGDIPEGYSVSREKKERFSLILESASTNQTSMYLCASTEGFGYNSPLHFGNGTRLTVT.